This TCR beta chain was found in a study of PD-1 blockade in classical Hodgkin lymphoma. Study as a whole: A 3 mg/kg intravenous dose of nivolumab was received by patients every 2 weeks. Findings and limits, study-wide: Patients with a complete response exhibited baseline diversity comparable to newly diagnosed patients. Still unresolved is the cause of the repertoire differences, which may be disease activity or prior therapy. Unlike CD8+ TCR diversity, which did not rise significantly by C4D1, CD4+ TCR diversity did.

The time point here: cycle 4 day 1 (C4D1), after 5 to 7 weeks of nivolumab. Each patient experienced a relapse that followed autologous stem cell transplantation, and brentuximab vedotin exposure varied. Germline V gene lookup returns CDR1 SGHTA and CDR2 FQGNSA. The V end lost 1 base, the J end lost 0 bases, and 10 bases lay between the germline ends. The CDR3 is made up of 15 amino acids. Worth noting for this clone: Its target is unknown. The sample holds other DNA sequences that translate to the same CDR3.

Assay used: immunoSEQ multiplex PCR; TCRdb lists only in-frame clones, some missing. Of about 44,000 clones listed, roughly two thirds are singletons. The rearrangement uses TRBV7-2 and TRBJ2-7; TRBD2 is a possible D gene (6 bases). Here the sequenced sample was peripheral blood mononuclear cells (PBMCs), taken before the fourth cycle of nivolumab. The clonotype was recovered from a human donor with classical Hodgkin lymphoma. CDR3 sequence (DNA): TGTGCCAGCAGCTTAGGCCGGGGGAGCTCCTACGAGCAGTACTTC. The encoded protein is CASSLGRGSSYEQYF.